This T cell receptor beta chain was obtained from a study of hypomethylating agent response in myelodysplastic syndrome. On the study more broadly: Responders were six or seven patients with complete response or hematologic improvement; about 5 were non-responders.

Clones were sequenced by immunoSEQ multiplex PCR, and TCRdb holds only the in-frame ones, with some missing. The table has 5,000 or so clones, roughly four fifths seen once. This clone has a handful of counts. This TCR came from a human donor with myelodysplastic syndrome. This sample comprised bone marrow, obtained before or after starting hypomethylating agent treatment for myelodysplastic syndrome (not recorded which).

The CDR3 bases are TGTGCCATCAGTGAGTCGAGGCAGCACCCCCAGCATTTT. Amino acids: CAISESRQHPQHF. The chain couples TRBV10-3 to TRBJ1-5; D unclear. There are 13 residues in the CDR3. Germline V gives CDR1 ENHRY, CDR2 SYGVKD. Trimming cost V 0 bases and J 10 bases, with 10 bases left between them.